These T cell receptor beta chains were read from a single sample in a study of cytomegalovirus exposure and HLA in healthy donors. TCRdb's copy holds only in-frame clones and misses some; the assay was immunoSEQ multiplex PCR. This table holds approximately 150,000 clones, about 85% found once. What was sequenced was PBMCs. Receptor source: a man under 40 in good health and CMV-seropositive. Both conserved end residues are part of each CDR3. D genes are given only for firm matches. Size tells how often a clone was seen (once, few, many) or the class of an expanded clone, and some rows leave it out.

d_call	v_call	clone_size	j_call	cdr3_nt	cdr3_aa
.	TRBV7-9	.	TRBJ1-1	TGTGCCGGAGGAAGGGAAGTGATTACTGAAGCTTTCTTT	CAGGREVITEAFF
.	TRBV19	.	TRBJ1-3	TGTGCCAGTACCATTATAGCGGGGGCTGTCTCTGGAAACACCATATATTTT	CASTIIAGAVSGNTIYF
.	TRBV4-1	.	TRBJ1-1	TGCGCCAGCAGCCAACTCGGACAGATGAACACTGAAGCTTTCTTT	CASSQLGQMNTEAFF
.	TRBV7-9	.	TRBJ2-1	TGTGCCAGCAGCTTATTAGATTCATTTGAGCAGTTCTTC	CASSLLDSFEQFF
.	TRBV5-4	.	TRBJ2-1	TGTGCCAGCAGCTTGGTGTTAACTAGCCTCAATGAGCAGTTCTTC	CASSLVLTSLNEQFF
.	TRBV7-9	.	TRBJ2-2	TGTGCCAGCAGCCCAACAGGGAACACCGGGGAGCTGTTTTTT	CASSPTGNTGELFF
TRBD1	TRBV4-3	.	TRBJ2-3	TGCGCCAGCAGCCTCTCTGGACAGGCCACAGATACGCAGTATTTT	CASSLSGQATDTQYF
.	TRBV30	.	TRBJ2-7	TGTGCCTGGAGTGTGGACAGCCCCTACGAGCAGTACTTC	CAWSVDSPYEQYF
.	TRBV7-9	.	TRBJ1-1	TGTGCCAGCAGTACGGGACATTTGAACACTGAAGCTTTCTTT	CASSTGHLNTEAFF
.	TRBV4-2	.	TRBJ2-7	TGTGCCAGCAGCCAAGAAGGAGACAGCCCATCCTACGAGCAGTACTTC	CASSQEGDSPSYEQYF
TRBD1	TRBV18	.	TRBJ1-4	TGTGCCAGCTCATTACACAGGGGAACTAATGAAAAACTGTTTTTT	CASSLHRGTNEKLFF
.	TRBV1	.	TRBJ2-7	TGCACCAGCAGCCGGGAAGGACAGGACCAGGACTACGAGCAGTACTTC	CTSSREGQDQDYEQYF
.	TRBV7-6	.	TRBJ1-4	TGTGCCAGCAGCACAACAGACACCTTCAATGAAAAACTGTTTTTT	CASSTTDTFNEKLFF
.	TRBV7-8	.	TRBJ2-2	TGTGCCAGCAGCTTATTCCCGGAGAACGGGGAGCTGTTTTTT	CASSLFPENGELFF
TRBD2	TRBV25-1	.	TRBJ2-1	TGTGCCAGCAGTGAATTAGCGGGAGATCGCGATGAGCAGTTCTTC	CASSELAGDRDEQFF
TRBD1	TRBV4-1	.	TRBJ2-2	TGCGCCAGCAGCCAAGAGGGCAGGGGGTGGTCGAGCACCGGGGAGCTGTTTTTT	CASSQEGRGWSSTGELFF
.	TRBV7-9	.	TRBJ2-7	TGTGCCAGCAGCCCCCCACAGAGTACCTACGAGCAGTACTTC	CASSPPQSTYEQYF
TRBD1	TRBV27	.	TRBJ2-7	TGTGCCAGCAGTCCTCGACAGGGCCACGAGCAGTACTTC	CASSPRQGHEQYF
.	TRBV12-5	.	TRBJ2-1	TGTGCTAGTGGTTTGACTAGGGACATAATCGACAATGAGCAGTTCTTC	CASGLTRDIIDNEQFF
TRBD2	TRBV7-9	.	TRBJ2-4	TGTTCCAGCAGCTTAGAAGGGGAGGGTACCAAAAACATTCAGTACTTC	CSSSLEGEGTKNIQYF
.	TRBV4-3	few	TRBJ2-7	TGCGCCAGCAGCCCCTTCGGGGGTTCCTACGAGCAGTACTTC	CASSPFGGSYEQYF
.	TRBV7-3	once	TRBJ1-3	TGTGCCAGCAGCTTAGGAGGGTTACCTGGAAACACCATATATTTT	CASSLGGLPGNTIYF
.	TRBV18	.	TRBJ2-3	TGTGCCAGCTCACCTAAAGCTCTCGCAGATACGCAGTATTTT	CASSPKALADTQYF
TRBD2	TRBV6-5	.	TRBJ2-5	TGTGCCAGCAAACTAGCGGGAGTAGGAGAGACCCAGTACTTC	CASKLAGVGETQYF
TRBD2	TRBV6-5	few	TRBJ2-1	TGTGCCAGCGGACTAGCGGAAAGGAATGAGCAGTTCTTC	CASGLAERNEQFF
.	TRBV9	.	TRBJ1-1	TGTGCCAGCAGCGTACTTGGGGGCGAAGGGCTATCAGCTGAAGCTTTCTTT	CASSVLGGEGLSAEAFF
.	TRBV12-5	.	TRBJ1-5	TGTGCTAGTGGTTTTATAAGGTTGTCGGAGGACAATCAGCCCCAGCATTTT	CASGFIRLSEDNQPQHF
.	TRBV2	.	TRBJ1-1	TGTGCCAGCAGATTAGTGATTTGGGAAGCTTTCTTT	CASRLVIWEAFF
TRBD1	TRBV29-1	few	TRBJ1-2	TGCAGCGTTCCGTCGGGACAGGCCAACTATGGCTACACCTTC	CSVPSGQANYGYTF
.	TRBV4-3	.	TRBJ1-5	TGCGCCAGCAGCCAAGAAGCGCCGGGTGGGCCCCAGCATTTT	CASSQEAPGGPQHF
TRBD1	TRBV15	.	TRBJ1-2	TGTGCCACCAGGACAGGGCCGGGGAGCGGCTACACCTTC	CATRTGPGSGYTF
TRBD2	TRBV6-1	few	TRBJ2-7	TGTGCCAGCAGACGTCGGGAGGGGGTATACGAGCAGTACTTC	CASRRREGVYEQYF
.	TRBV5-1	few	TRBJ2-1	TGCGCCAGCAGCTTGGGAGGAAATGAGCAGTTCTTC	CASSLGGNEQFF
.	TRBV13	.	TRBJ2-3	TGTGCCAGCAGCTCCCCATCCGACTGGGCGGGAGATACGCAGTATTTT	CASSSPSDWAGDTQYF
.	TRBV5-6	.	TRBJ1-5	TGTGCCAGCAGCATTTTTCCGGGACACAATCAGCCCCAGCATTTT	CASSIFPGHNQPQHF
.	TRBV7-2	.	TRBJ1-4	TGTGCCAGCAGCTTAGTTCAGGGGAGGGGGGAAAAACTGTTTTTT	CASSLVQGRGEKLFF
TRBD1	TRBV27	.	TRBJ2-6	TGTGCCAGCAGTTCCGGGACAGGGACGCCTGGGGCCAACGTCCTGACTTTC	CASSSGTGTPGANVLTF
.	TRBV4-2	.	TRBJ2-3	TGTGCCAGCAGCCAAGTAGGGAGGCGGGCGACAGATACGCAGTATTTT	CASSQVGRRATDTQYF
.	TRBV20-1	.	TRBJ2-3	TGCAGTGCTGGCGAGGCAGATACGCAGTATTTT	CSAGEADTQYF
.	TRBV11-3	once	TRBJ2-1	TGTGCCAGCCAAAGCGACAGTTCCTACAATGAGCAGTTCTTC	CASQSDSSYNEQFF
.	TRBV27	.	TRBJ2-1	TGTGCCAGCCGGGTCGTACAGGGTCATTGGGAGCAGTTCTTC	CASRVVQGHWEQFF
TRBD2	TRBV10-3	.	TRBJ2-1	TGTGCCATCAGTCCTAGCGGGACCTACAATGAGCAGTTCTTC	CAISPSGTYNEQFF
.	TRBV5-1	.	TRBJ2-3	TGCGCCAGCAGCTTAGTGTTACCAGGGGTGAGCAGTACCGATACGCAGTATTTT	CASSLVLPGVSSTDTQYF
.	TRBV7-2	once	TRBJ2-2	TGTGCCAGCAGCCTCCAGCGGGTGGGCAACACCGGGGAGCTGTTTTTT	CASSLQRVGNTGELFF
TRBD1	TRBV19	.	TRBJ1-4	TGTGCCAGTAGTCCCAGACAGGGACTCAATGAAAAACTGTTTTTT	CASSPRQGLNEKLFF
TRBD2	TRBV18	.	TRBJ2-2	TGTGCCAGCTCCGAGACTAGCGGGGGCAACACCGGGGAGCTGTTTTTT	CASSETSGGNTGELFF
.	TRBV5-6	few	TRBJ1-1	TGTGCCAGCACTTACCAGGTCGTGACTGAAGCTTTCTTT	CASTYQVVTEAFF
TRBD2	TRBV4-2	.	TRBJ2-1	TGTGCCAGCAGCCAAGAAGGACTAGCGGGCTACAATGAGCAGTTCTTC	CASSQEGLAGYNEQFF